The 13 T cell receptor beta chains below come from one sample, sequenced in a study of TIL therapy for anti-PD-1-resistant metastatic lung cancer. The time point is: pre-treatment sample, taken before nivolumab and TIL therapy. This was the immunoSEQ v3 assay. Produced via immunoSEQ multiplex PCR; TCRdb's table is partial and in-frame only. The sample carries 60,000 or so clones, roughly 69% recorded once. The sample in question was blood, obtained at baseline. All receptors derive from a person aged 25-85 years with non-small cell lung cancer.

This clone was detected only once. The chain recombines TRBV28 with TRBJ2-4; the D gene could be TRBD1 or TRBD2 (5 bases each). This CDR3 is built from 15 residues. The V gene's germline CDR1 is MDHEN and CDR2 SYDVKM. V was shortened by 5 bases and J by 6 bases, with 17 bases between the two germline ends. CDR3 residues: CASSLPGRGGNIQYF. The CDR3 DNA reads as TGTGCCAGCAGTCTACCGGGACGAGGAGGAAACATTCAGTACTTC.

The CDR3 region is CAWSGTSYEQYF. The CDR3 DNA reads as TGTGCCTGGTCCGGGACCTCCTACGAGCAGTACTTC. The gene calls are TRBV30 and TRBJ2-7; possibly TRBD1 or TRBD2 for D (5 bases each). Germline V gene data show CDR1 as GTSNPN and CDR2 as SVGIG (reference sequence). Between the trimmed V and J ends, which lost 5 bases and 0 bases, there was a span of 8 bases. CDR3 length equals 12 residues.

The chain is built from TRBV6-1 and TRBJ1-1, with TRBD1 matching over 7 bases. CDR3 length equals 14 residues. The J segment lost 0 bases and the V segment lost 10 bases, leaving 8 bases of the junction unmatched. From germline, CDR1 is MNHNS and CDR2 SASEGT. CDR3: CATRQGPMNTEAFF. Written as DNA, the CDR3 is TGTGCCACTAGACAGGGCCCCATGAACACTGAAGCTTTCTTT.

This clone was seen once. The rearrangement uses TRBV5-1 and TRBJ2-5, with D perhaps TRBD1 (5 bases). Trimming left V 3 bases short and J 1 base short, with 13 bases between. Germline V gives CDR1 SGHRS, CDR2 YFSETQ. This CDR3 is 15 amino acids long. The DNA for the CDR3 is TGCGCCAGCAGCTCCACAGGAACCCCCCAAGAGACCCAGTACTTC. Protein product: CASSSTGTPQETQYF.

J is TRBJ1-5 and V is TRBV5-8; no firm D call. The ends were cut back, 1 base at V and 6 bases at J, with 23 bases in the middle. CDR3 length: 18 residues. CDR1 and CDR2 (germline): SGHTS, YDEGEE. This chain's CDR3 is CASSLMFGEGIPIQPQHF. The CDR3 DNA reads as TGTGCCAGCAGCTTGATGTTCGGGGAGGGAATCCCAATTCAGCCCCAGCATTTT.

The genes are TRBV18 and TRBJ1-1; 10 nucleotides agree with TRBD1. V lost 4 bases, J lost 6 bases, and 14 bases stayed unmatched. This CDR3 has 17 residues. The germline V gene has CDR1 KGHSH and CDR2 LQKENI. The CDR3 protein is CASSLGQGGSNVAEAFF. CDR3 DNA sequence: TGTGCCAGCTCACTAGGACAGGGGGGCTCAAACGTGGCTGAAGCTTTCTTT. The whole variable domain, filled in from reference TRBV18 and TRBJ1-1, reads NAGVMQNPRHLVRRRGQEARLRCSPMKGHSHVYWYRQLPEEGLKFMVYLQKENIIDESGMPKERFSAEFPKEGPSILRIQQVVRGDSAAYFCASSLGQGGSNVAEAFFGQGTRLTVV.

The gene calls are TRBV2 and TRBJ2-7; D is possibly TRBD1 (6 bases). V lost 8 bases and J lost 4, with 12 bases in between. CDR3 length: 12 amino acids. Per the germline V gene, CDR1 is SNHLY and CDR2 is FYNNEI. This CDR3 is CASQRGGYEQYF. CDR3 DNA sequence: TGTGCCAGCCAAAGAGGGGGATACGAGCAGTACTTC.

The V gene is TRBV5-1, the J gene TRBJ2-7; 8 nucleotides align to TRBD1. The ends lost 6 bases at V and 4 bases at J; junction bases unmatched: 9. The CDR3 is 14 amino acids. Germline assignment: CDR1 SGHRS and CDR2 YFSETQ. The CDR3: CASTPGDRGYEQYF. The CDR3 DNA follows: TGCGCCAGCACCCCAGGAGACAGGGGATACGAGCAGTACTTC.

The rearrangement joins TRBV4-1 to TRBJ1-2; 7 nucleotides match TRBD1. CDR1 MGHRA and CDR2 YSYEKL come from the germline V gene. The CDR3 runs 15 residues. With 0 bases clipped from V and 8 bases from J, the junction kept 9 bases outside the gene matches. The CDR3 region has the DNA TGCGCCAGCAGCCAAGAGCGGGCGACAGGGTACGGCTACACCTTC. Translation gives CASSQERATGYGYTF.

The chain is built from TRBV10-3 and TRBJ2-5; a weak D match, TRBD2 (5 bases). The CDR3 runs to 14 residues. V lost 0 bases, J lost 3 bases, and 8 bases lay in between. Germline CDR1 is ENHRY and CDR2 is SYGVKD. The CDR3 region is CAISESGVEETQYF. The DNA of the CDR3 is TGTGCCATCAGTGAGTCGGGAGTTGAAGAGACCCAGTACTTC.

This sequence joins TRBV6-5 and TRBJ2-7, with 8 bases that match TRBD1. The V gene end was trimmed by 5 bases and the J gene end by 4 bases; junction bases not matched to a gene: 10. Germline CDR1 reads MNHEY; CDR2 reads SVGAGI. The CDR3 extends over 15 amino acids. CDR3 DNA sequence: TGTGCCAGCAGTAGGTACAGGGGGTATGGTTACGAGCAGTACTTC. This gives the protein CASSRYRGYGYEQYF.

In its sample, this clone was seen a few times. This chain uses TRBV28 with TRBJ1-2; D is perhaps TRBD1 (5 bases). Germline CDR1 and CDR2: MDHEN and SYDVKM. Trimming took off 6 bases at V and 4 bases at J, with 12 bases between the two ends. The CDR3 totals 13 residues. The chain's CDR3 is CASRGTGLYGYTF. For the CDR3, the DNA is TGTGCCAGCAGAGGGACCGGCCTCTATGGCTACACCTTC.

The chain couples TRBV6-5 to TRBJ2-5, with 7 bases fitting TRBD1. The CDR3 runs 13 residues. V lost 11 bases and J lost 7; bases outside the gene matches: 13. The germline V gene encodes CDR1 MNHEY and CDR2 SVGAGI. The CDR3 sequence is CAAAYRGFGTQYF. CDR3 nucleotide sequence: TGTGCCGCGGCCTACAGGGGATTTGGGACCCAGTACTTC.